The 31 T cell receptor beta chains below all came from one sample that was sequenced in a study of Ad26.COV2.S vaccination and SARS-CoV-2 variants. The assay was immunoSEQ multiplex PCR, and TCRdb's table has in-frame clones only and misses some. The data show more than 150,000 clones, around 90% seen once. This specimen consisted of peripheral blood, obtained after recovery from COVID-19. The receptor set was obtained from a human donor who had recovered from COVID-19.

In DNA, the CDR3 is TGTGCCAGCAGTGGACTAGCGGGGGGCCGAGGCACAGATACGCAGTATTTT. Encoded protein: CASSGLAGGRGTDTQYF. The chain combines TRBV2 with TRBJ2-3; the match to TRBD2 covers 13 bases. V was pared by 4 bases and J by 1 base, with 5 bases of the junction left unmatched. Looked up from germline, CDR1 is SNHLY and CDR2 is FYNNEI. The CDR3 covers 17 residues.

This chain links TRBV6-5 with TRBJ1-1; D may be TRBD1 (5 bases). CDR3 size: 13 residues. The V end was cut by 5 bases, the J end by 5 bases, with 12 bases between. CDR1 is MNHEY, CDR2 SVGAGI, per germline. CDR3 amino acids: CASSRRGNTEAFF. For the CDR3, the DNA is TGTGCCAGCAGTCGAAGGGGAAATACTGAAGCTTTCTTT.

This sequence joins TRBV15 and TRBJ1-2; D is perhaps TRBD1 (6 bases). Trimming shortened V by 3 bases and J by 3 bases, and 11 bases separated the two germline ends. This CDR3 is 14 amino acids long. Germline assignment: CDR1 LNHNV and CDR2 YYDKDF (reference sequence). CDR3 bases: TGTGCCACCAGCAGGGACACAGGGCACTATGGCTACACCTTC. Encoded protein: CATSRDTGHYGYTF.

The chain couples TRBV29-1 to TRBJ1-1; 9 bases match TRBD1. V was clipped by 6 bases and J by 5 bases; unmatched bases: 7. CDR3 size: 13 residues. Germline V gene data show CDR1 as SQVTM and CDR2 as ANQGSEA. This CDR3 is CSVSPGQGTEAFF. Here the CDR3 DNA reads TGCAGCGTCAGCCCGGGACAGGGAACTGAAGCTTTCTTT.

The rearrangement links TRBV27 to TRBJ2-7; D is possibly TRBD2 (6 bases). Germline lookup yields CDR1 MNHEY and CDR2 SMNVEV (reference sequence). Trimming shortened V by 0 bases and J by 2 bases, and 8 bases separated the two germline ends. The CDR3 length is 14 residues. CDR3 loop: CASSLSWGAYEQYF. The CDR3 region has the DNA TGTGCCAGCAGTTTATCATGGGGGGCCTACGAGCAGTACTTC.

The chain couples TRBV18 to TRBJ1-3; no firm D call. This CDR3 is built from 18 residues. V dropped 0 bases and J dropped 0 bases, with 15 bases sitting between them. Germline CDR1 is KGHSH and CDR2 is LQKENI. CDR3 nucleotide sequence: TGTGCCAGCTCACCACCTCGGGAGACCCCTAGCTCTGGAAACACCATATATTTT. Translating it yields CASSPPRETPSSGNTIYF.

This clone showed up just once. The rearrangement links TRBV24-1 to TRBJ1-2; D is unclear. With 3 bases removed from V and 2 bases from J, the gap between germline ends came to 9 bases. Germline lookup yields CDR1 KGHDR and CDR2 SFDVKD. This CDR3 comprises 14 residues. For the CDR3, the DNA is TGTGCCACCAGTGATAGAACAGCCAACTATGGCTACACCTTC. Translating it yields CATSDRTANYGYTF.

This CDR3 is CATSEPGGSYNEQFF. The CDR3 coding sequence is TGTGCCACCAGTGAACCAGGGGGCTCCTACAATGAGCAGTTCTTC. The chain combines TRBV24-1 with TRBJ2-1; 7 bases map to TRBD1. Trimming took 4 bases from V and 0 from J; bases not matched to a gene: 2. This CDR3 has 15 residues. Germline CDR1 reads KGHDR; CDR2 reads SFDVKD.

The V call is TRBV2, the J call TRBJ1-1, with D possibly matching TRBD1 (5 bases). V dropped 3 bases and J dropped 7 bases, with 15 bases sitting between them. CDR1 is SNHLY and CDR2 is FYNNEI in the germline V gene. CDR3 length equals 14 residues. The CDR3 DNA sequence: TGTGCCAGCAGTGATTCTGGGGCACACTTTGAAGCTTTCTTT. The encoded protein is CASSDSGAHFEAFF.

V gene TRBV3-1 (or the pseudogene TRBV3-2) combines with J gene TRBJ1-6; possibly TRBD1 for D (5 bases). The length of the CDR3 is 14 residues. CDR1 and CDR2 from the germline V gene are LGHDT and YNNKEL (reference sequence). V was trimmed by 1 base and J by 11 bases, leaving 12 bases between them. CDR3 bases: TGTGCCAGCAGCCAAGTCGGCGGGGCGGCACCCCTCCACTTT. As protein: CASSQVGGAAPLHF.

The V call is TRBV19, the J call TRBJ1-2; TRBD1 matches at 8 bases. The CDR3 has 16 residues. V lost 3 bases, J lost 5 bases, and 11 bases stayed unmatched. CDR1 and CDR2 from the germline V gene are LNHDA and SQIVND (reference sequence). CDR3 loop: CASSISGQANLYGYTF. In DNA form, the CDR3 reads TGTGCCAGTAGTATCTCGGGACAGGCGAACCTTTATGGCTACACCTTC.

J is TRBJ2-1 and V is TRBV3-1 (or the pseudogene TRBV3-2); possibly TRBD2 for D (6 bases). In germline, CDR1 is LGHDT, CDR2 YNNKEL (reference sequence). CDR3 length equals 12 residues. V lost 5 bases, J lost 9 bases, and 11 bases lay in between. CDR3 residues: CASSGAGGEQFF. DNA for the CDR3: TGTGCCAGCAGCGGCGCCGGGGGTGAGCAGTTCTTC.

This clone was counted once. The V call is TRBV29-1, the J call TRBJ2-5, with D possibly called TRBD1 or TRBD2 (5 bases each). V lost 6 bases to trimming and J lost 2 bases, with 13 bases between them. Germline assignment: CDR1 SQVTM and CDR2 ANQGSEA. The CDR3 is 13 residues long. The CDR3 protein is CSVRRSGQETQYF. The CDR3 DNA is TGCAGCGTCCGGAGGTCAGGGCAAGAGACCCAGTACTTC.

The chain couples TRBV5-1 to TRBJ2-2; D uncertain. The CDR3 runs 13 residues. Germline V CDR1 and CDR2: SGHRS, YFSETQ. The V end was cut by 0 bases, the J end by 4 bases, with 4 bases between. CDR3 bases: TGCGCCAGCAGCTTGGAAAGCACCGGGGAGCTGTTTTTT. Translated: CASSLESTGELFF.

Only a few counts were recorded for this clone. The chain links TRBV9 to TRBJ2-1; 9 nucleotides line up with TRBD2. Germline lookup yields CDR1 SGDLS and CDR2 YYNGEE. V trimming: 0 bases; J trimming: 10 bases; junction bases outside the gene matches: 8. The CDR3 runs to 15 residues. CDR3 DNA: TGTGCCAGCAGCGTAGCGGCTAGCGGGGCCGGGGAGCAGTTCTTC. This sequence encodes CASSVAASGAGEQFF.

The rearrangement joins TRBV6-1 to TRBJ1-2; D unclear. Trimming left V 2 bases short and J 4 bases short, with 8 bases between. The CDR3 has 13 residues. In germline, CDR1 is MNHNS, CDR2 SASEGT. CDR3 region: CASSERGIYGYTF. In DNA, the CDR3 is TGTGCCAGCAGTGAACGGGGAATCTATGGCTACACCTTC.

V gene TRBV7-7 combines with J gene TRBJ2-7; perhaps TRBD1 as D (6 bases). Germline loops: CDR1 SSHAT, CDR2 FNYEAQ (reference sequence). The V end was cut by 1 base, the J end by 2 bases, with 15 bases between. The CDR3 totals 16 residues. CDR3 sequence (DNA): TGTGCCAGCAGCTTAGGGGTTGGGGACATGGCCTACGAGCAGTACTTC. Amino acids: CASSLGVGDMAYEQYF.

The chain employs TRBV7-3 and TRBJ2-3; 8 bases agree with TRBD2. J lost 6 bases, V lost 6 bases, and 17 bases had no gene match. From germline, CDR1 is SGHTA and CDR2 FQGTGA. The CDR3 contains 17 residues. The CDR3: CASSLAGGGPPRDTQYF. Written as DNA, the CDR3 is TGTGCCAGCAGTTTGGCCGGGGGGGGACCTCCCAGGGATACGCAGTATTTT.

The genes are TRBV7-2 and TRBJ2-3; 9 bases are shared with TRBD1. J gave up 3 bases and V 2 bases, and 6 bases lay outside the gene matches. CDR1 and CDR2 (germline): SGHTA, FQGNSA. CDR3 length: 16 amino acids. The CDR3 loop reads CASSLYRDRVTDTQYF. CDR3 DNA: TGTGCCAGCAGCTTATACCGGGACAGGGTAACAGATACGCAGTATTTT.

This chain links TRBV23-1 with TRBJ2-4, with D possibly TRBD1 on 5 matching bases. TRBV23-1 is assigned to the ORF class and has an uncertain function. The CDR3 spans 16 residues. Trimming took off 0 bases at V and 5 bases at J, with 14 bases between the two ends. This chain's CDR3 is CASSQSRQEGENIQYF. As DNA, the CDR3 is TGCGCCAGCAGTCAATCTAGGCAGGAAGGGGAAAACATTCAGTACTTC.

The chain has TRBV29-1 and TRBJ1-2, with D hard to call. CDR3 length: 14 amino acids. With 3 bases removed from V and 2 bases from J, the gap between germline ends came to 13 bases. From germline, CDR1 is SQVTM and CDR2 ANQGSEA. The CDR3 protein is CSVESEPLNYGYTF. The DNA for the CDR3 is TGCAGCGTTGAGTCCGAACCCCTCAACTATGGCTACACCTTC.

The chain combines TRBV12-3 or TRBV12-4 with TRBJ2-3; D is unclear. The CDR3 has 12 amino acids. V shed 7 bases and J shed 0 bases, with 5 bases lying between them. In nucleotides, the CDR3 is TGTGCCAGCATTAAGAGCACAGATACGCAGTATTTT. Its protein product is CASIKSTDTQYF.

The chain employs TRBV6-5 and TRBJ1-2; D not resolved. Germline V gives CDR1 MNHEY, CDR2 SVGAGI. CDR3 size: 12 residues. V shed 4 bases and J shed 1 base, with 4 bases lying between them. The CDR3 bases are TGTGCCAGCAGTTCAAGTAACTATGGCTACACCTTC. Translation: CASSSSNYGYTF.

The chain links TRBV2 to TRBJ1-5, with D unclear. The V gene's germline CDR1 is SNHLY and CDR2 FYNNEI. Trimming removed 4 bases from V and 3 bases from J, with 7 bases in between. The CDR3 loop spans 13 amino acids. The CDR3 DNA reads TGTGCCAGCAGTGTTTGGTCCAATCAGCCCCAGCATTTT. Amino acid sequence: CASSVWSNQPQHF.

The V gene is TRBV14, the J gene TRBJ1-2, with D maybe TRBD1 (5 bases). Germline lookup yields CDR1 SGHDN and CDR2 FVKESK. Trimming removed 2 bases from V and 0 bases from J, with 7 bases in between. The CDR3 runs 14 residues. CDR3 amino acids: CASSQMGANYGYTF. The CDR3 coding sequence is TGTGCCAGCAGCCAAATGGGGGCTAACTATGGCTACACCTTC. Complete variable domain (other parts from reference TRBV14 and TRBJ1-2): EAGVTQFPSHSVIEKGQTVTLRCDPISGHDNLYWYRRVMGKEIKFLLHFVKESKQDESGMPNNRFLAERTGGTYSTLKVQPAELEDSGVYFCASSQMGANYGYTFGSGTRLTVV.

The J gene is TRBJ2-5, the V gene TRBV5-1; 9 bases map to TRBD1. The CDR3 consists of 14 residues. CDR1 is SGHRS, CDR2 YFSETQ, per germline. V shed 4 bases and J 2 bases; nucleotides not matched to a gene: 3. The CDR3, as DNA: TGCGCCAGCAGCGGCGACAGGGGGCAAGAGACCCAGTACTTC. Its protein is CASSGDRGQETQYF.

CDR3 sequence: CASSQNGLSYEQYF. The CDR3 DNA follows: TGTGCCAGCAGCCAAAACGGTCTCTCCTACGAGCAGTACTTC. The chain carries TRBV3-1 (or the pseudogene TRBV3-2) and TRBJ2-7, with D uncertain. There are 14 residues in the CDR3. Per the germline V gene, CDR1 is LGHDT and CDR2 is YNNKEL (reference sequence). The V end lost 2 bases, the J end lost 0 bases, and 8 bases lay between the germline ends.

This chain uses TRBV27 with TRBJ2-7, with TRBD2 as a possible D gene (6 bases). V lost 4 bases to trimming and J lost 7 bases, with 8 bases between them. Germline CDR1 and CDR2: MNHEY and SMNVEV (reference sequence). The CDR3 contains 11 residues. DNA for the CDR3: TGTGCCAGCAGTTATGCGGGAGAGCAGTACTTC. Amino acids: CASSYAGEQYF.

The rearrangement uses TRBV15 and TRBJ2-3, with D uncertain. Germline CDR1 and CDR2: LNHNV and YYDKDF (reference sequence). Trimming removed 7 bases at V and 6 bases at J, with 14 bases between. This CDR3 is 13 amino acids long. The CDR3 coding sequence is TGTGCCACCAATCACGTTCTGGAGGATACGCAGTATTTT. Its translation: CATNHVLEDTQYF.

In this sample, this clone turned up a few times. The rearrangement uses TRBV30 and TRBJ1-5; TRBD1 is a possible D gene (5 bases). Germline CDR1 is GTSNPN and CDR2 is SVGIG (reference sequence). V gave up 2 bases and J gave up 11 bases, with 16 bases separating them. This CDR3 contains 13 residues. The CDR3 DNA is TGTGCCTGGAGTACGGGGGGAGAACGAGCCCAGCATTTT. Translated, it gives CAWSTGGERAQHF.

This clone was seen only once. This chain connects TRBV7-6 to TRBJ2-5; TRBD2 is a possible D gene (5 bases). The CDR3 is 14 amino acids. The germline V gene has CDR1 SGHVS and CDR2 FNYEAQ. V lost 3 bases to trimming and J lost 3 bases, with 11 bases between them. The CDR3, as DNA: TGTGCCAGCAGCTTCCGGGGTCCCGAAGAGACCCAGTACTTC. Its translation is CASSFRGPEETQYF.